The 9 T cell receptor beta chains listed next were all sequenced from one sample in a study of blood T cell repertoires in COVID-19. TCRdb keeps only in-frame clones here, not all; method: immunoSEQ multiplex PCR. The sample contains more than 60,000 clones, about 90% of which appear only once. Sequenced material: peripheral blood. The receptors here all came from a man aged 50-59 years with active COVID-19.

This CDR3 reads CASSRGLAGTDTQYF. As DNA, the CDR3 is TGTGCCAGCAGCCGAGGACTAGCGGGGACAGATACGCAGTATTTT. The chain links TRBV3-1 (or the pseudogene TRBV3-2) to TRBJ2-3, with 12 bases that match TRBD2. V lost 4 bases, J lost 3 bases, and 2 bases stayed unmatched. This CDR3 contains 15 residues. In germline, CDR1 is LGHDT, CDR2 YNNKEL (reference sequence).

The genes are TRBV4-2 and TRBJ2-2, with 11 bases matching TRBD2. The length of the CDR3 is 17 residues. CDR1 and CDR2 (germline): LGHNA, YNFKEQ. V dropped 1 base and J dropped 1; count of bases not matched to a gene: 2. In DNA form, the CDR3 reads TGTGCCAGCAGCCAAGTAACTAGCGGGGGGAACACCGGGGAGCTGTTTTTT. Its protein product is CASSQVTSGGNTGELFF.

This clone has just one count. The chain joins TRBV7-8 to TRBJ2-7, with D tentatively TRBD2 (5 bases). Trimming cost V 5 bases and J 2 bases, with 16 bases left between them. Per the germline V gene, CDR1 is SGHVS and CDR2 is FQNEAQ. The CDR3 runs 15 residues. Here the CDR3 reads CASSPQAGGAYEQYF. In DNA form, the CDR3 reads TGTGCCAGCAGCCCCCAGGCCGGAGGTGCCTACGAGCAGTACTTC.

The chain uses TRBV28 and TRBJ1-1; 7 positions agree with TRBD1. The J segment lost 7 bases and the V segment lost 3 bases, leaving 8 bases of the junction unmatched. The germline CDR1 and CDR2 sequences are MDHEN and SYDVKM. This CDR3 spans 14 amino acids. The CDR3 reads CASSFLRGRGEAFF. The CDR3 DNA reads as TGTGCCAGCAGTTTCTTAAGGGGGCGAGGTGAAGCTTTCTTT.

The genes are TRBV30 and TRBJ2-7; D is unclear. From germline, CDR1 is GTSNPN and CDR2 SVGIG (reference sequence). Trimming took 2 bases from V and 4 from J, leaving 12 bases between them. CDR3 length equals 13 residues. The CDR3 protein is CAWSRSGLYEQYF. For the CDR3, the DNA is TGTGCCTGGAGTAGATCCGGGTTGTACGAGCAGTACTTC.

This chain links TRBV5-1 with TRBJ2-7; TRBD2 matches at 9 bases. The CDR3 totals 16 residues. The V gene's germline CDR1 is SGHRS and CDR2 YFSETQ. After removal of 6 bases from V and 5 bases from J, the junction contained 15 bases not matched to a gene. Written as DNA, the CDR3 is TGCGCCAGCATGCGGTTCACAGCGGGAGGTCGGAACGAGCAGTACTTC. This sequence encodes CASMRFTAGGRNEQYF. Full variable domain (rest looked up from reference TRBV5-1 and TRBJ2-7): KAGVTQTPRYLIKTRGQQVTLSCSPISGHRSVSWYQQTPGQGLQFLFEYFSETQRNKGNFPGRFSGRQFSNSRSEMNVSTLELGDSALYLCASMRFTAGGRNEQYFGPGTRLTVT.

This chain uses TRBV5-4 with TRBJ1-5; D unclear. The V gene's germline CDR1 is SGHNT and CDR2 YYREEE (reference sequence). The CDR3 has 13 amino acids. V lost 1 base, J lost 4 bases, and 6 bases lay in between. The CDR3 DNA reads TGTGCCAGCAGCTTGAGCCCTAATCAGCCCCAGCATTTT. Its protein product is CASSLSPNQPQHF.

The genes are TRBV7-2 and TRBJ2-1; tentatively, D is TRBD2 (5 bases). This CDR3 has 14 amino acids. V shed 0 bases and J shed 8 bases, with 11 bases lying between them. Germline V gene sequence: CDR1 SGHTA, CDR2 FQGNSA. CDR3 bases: TGTGCCAGCAGCTTAGCGATGCTAGCCCATGAGCAGTTCTTC. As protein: CASSLAMLAHEQFF.

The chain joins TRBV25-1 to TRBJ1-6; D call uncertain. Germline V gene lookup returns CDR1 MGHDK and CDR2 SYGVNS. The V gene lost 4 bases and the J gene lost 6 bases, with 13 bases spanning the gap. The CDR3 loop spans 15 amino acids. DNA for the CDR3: TGTGCCAGCAGTGGATCCTACAGTTTTAATTCACCCCTCCACTTT. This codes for CASSGSYSFNSPLHF.